The 6 T cell receptor beta chains below all came from one sample that was sequenced in a study of shared clonotypes between healthy human individuals. TCRdb's table, derived via immunoSEQ multiplex PCR, lists solely in-frame clones and lacks some. The sample shows about 500,000 clones, 60% to 80% of them seen only once. The specimen sequenced was PBMCs. These receptors were collected from a woman aged 40 to 50 in good health. Some clones in this sample may be carry-over from other donors' samples.

Remarks on this clone: A much more abundant neighbour one base away suggests this may be a read error. The rearrangement links TRBV7-8 to TRBJ2-3; TRBD2 is a possible D gene (6 bases). V was cut by 4 bases and J by 1 base, with 6 bases left in between. The CDR3 consists of 13 residues. The V gene's germline CDR1 is SGHVS and CDR2 FQNEAQ. In DNA form, the CDR3 reads TGTGCCAGCAGCTGGGGGGGCACAGATACGCAGTATTTT. Translating gives CASSWGGTDTQYF.

The chain has TRBV10-1 and TRBJ2-5, with 8 nucleotides matching TRBD1. The CDR3 is 15 amino acids. The V segment lost 5 bases and the J segment 2 bases; nucleotides outside the gene matches: 7. Germline V gene data show CDR1 as WNHNN and CDR2 as SYGVQD (reference sequence). In DNA, the CDR3 is TGCGCCAGCAGTTTTGACAGGGGACCTCAAGAGACCCAGTACTTC. The encoded protein is CASSFDRGPQETQYF.

The genes are TRBV2 and TRBJ2-7; D call uncertain. Germline CDR1 SNHLY, CDR2 FYNNEI. V was shortened by 4 bases and J by 4 bases, with 14 bases between the two germline ends. The CDR3 is made up of 14 amino acids. CDR3 in amino acids: CASSVAVGEYEQYF. CDR3 in DNA: TGTGCCAGCAGTGTGGCTGTTGGGGAATACGAGCAGTACTTC.

This chain links TRBV5-4 with TRBJ2-5, with 9 nucleotides matching TRBD2. CDR3 length equals 16 residues. V lost 0 bases to trimming and J lost 5 bases; unmatched junction nucleotides: 8. Germline lookup yields CDR1 SGHNT and CDR2 YYREEE (reference sequence). The CDR3 bases are TGTGCCAGCAGCTTGGCCGGCGGGAGGGCCCAGGAGACCCAGTACTTC. As protein: CASSLAGGRAQETQYF.

Regarding this clone: A clone one base away is much larger, so this may be a read error. The rearrangement uses TRBV6-1 and TRBJ1-3, with D maybe TRBD1 (5 bases). Germline V gives CDR1 MNHNS, CDR2 SASEGT. With 8 bases removed from V and 0 bases from J, the gap between germline ends came to 14 bases. This CDR3 has 15 amino acids. The CDR3 nucleotides read TGTGCCAGCCGAGGCAGGGACGACTCTGGAAACACCATATATTTT. This codes for CASRGRDDSGNTIYF.

The rearrangement joins TRBV9 to TRBJ2-7, with D perhaps matching TRBD1 (6 bases). The CDR3 spans 14 residues. V lost 0 bases, J lost 6 bases, and 13 bases lay in between. From germline, CDR1 is SGDLS and CDR2 YYNGEE. The CDR3 sequence: CASSVGQDLSEQYF. The CDR3 DNA is TGTGCCAGCAGCGTAGGACAGGACCTCTCCGAGCAGTACTTC.